Shown below are 17 T cell receptor beta chains from a single sample sequenced in a study of blood T cells in healthy people across ages. Through a sample-barcoded 5' primer and a J-beta primer mix, a second PCR was run for 7 to 11 cycles. Each CDR3 protein gets one entry after TCRdb re-called the 5' RACE reads with MiXCR. The repertoire holds hundreds of thousands of distinct CDR3 sequences, with 20% to 25% as singletons. The sample was also reused in another study, on T cells of mothers and their children.

The material sequenced was blood. The receptors stem from a boy between 10 and 17 years old in good health.

This clonotype was seen only a few times. An end of the junction differs from the germline gene, which may be a read error. The chain couples TRBV29-1 to TRBJ2-6; D possibly uses TRBD1 or TRBD2 (5 bases each). CDR3 length equals 18 residues. Germline V gene data show CDR1 as SQVTM and CDR2 as ANQGSEA. The CDR3 DNA sequence: TGCAGCGTTGAAATTTTGGGAGACACACACTCTGGGGCCAACGTCCTGACCTTC. Translation: CSVEILGDTHSGANVLTF.

V and J are TRBV12-3 or TRBV12-4 and TRBJ2-5; 10 positions agree with TRBD1. V lost 5 bases and J lost 5; bases outside the gene matches: 11. The CDR3 consists of 16 residues. The DNA of the CDR3 is TGTGCCAGCAGTCCACGGAGACAGGGGGCGTGGGAGACCCAGTACTTC. Protein product: CASSPRRQGAWETQYF.

The V gene is TRBV14, the J gene TRBJ2-6; D is ambiguous. V lost 1 base and J lost 0, with 7 bases in between. The CDR3 totals 16 residues. Germline V gene data show CDR1 as SGHDN and CDR2 as FVKESK. CDR3 amino acids: CASSQALRSGANVLTF. The CDR3 DNA is TGTGCCAGCAGCCAAGCCCTCCGCTCTGGGGCCAACGTCCTGACTTTC. Full variable domain (missing parts from reference TRBV14 and TRBJ2-6): EAGVTQFPSHSVIEKGQTVTLRCDPISGHDNLYWYRRVMGKEIKFLLHFVKESKQDESGMPNNRFLAERTGGTYSTLKVQPAELEDSGVYFCASSQALRSGANVLTFGAGSRLTVL.

The chain links TRBV3-1 to TRBJ2-5, with D possibly being TRBD1 (5 bases). The J call is in doubt because the DNA end fits TRBJ2-7 better. Per germline, CDR1 LGHDT and CDR2 YNNKEL (reference sequence). CDR3 length: 15 residues. The CDR3 nucleotides are TGTGCCAGCAGCCAAGTCTATACAGGCATTTACGAGCAGTACTTC. Protein sequence: CASSQVYTGIYEQYF.

The chain has TRBV7-2 and TRBJ2-5, with D unclear. The CDR3 is 13 amino acids. Per germline, CDR1 SGHTA and CDR2 FQGNSA. The V end lost 5 bases, the J end lost 5 bases, and 12 bases lay between the germline ends. CDR3 residues: CASSRAPDETQYF. The CDR3 bases are TGTGCCAGCAGCCGTGCCCCGGATGAGACCCAGTACTTC.

This clonotype was detected only a few times. Sequence at one end of the junction differs from germline and may be a read error. CDR3: CSGKGGTDTQYF. In nucleotides, the CDR3 is TGCAGCGGGAAAGGGGGCACTGATACGCAGTATTTT. The chain joins TRBV29-1 to TRBJ2-3; 7 bases are shared with TRBD1. The CDR3 consists of 12 residues. The germline V gene has CDR1 SQVTM and CDR2 ANQGSEA.

About this clonotype: One junction end does not reproduce the germline sequence, and a read error may be involved. The J gene is TRBJ2-1, the V gene TRBV7-9; D is perhaps TRBD1 (5 bases). CDR3 size: 14 residues. CDR1 is SEHNR, CDR2 FQNEAQ, per germline (reference sequence). For the CDR3, the DNA is TGTGCCAGTAGCTCAAGGGGCCGATACGATGAGCAGTTCTTC. This sequence encodes CASSSRGRYDEQFF.

This clonotype was seen more than once but under ten times. The chain employs TRBV2 and TRBJ2-5; TRBD2 might be the D (5 bases). This CDR3 has 15 amino acids. In germline, CDR1 is SNHLY, CDR2 FYNNEI. V was clipped by 5 bases and J by 5 bases, with 18 bases between them. The CDR3 is CASSTYLAGEETQYF. The CDR3 bases are TGTGCCAGCAGTACATACTTGGCGGGTGAGGAGACCCAGTACTTC.

This clonotype occurred a few times. The V gene is TRBV12-3 or TRBV12-4, the J gene TRBJ1-4; D may be TRBD1 (6 bases). CDR3 length equals 15 residues. V was trimmed by 7 bases and J by 8 bases, leaving 20 bases between them. CDR3 sequence reads: CASTTPRGGNEKLFF. The CDR3 nucleotides are TGTGCCAGCACCACACCCAGAGGGGGGAACGAAAAACTGTTTTTT.

Concerning this clonotype itself: One junction end disagrees with the germline gene, perhaps due to a read error. The genes are TRBV9 and TRBJ1-5; D unclear. The CDR3 has 14 amino acids. In germline, CDR1 is SGDLS, CDR2 YYNGEE. The CDR3 DNA is TGTGCCGGCAGCGTAGAGGGTGGCAATCAGCCCCAGCATTTT. Its protein is CAGSVEGGNQPQHF.

The sample holds one count of this clonotype. A junction end diverges from the germline sequence, so it may reflect a read error. The chain recombines TRBV5-1 with TRBJ2-1; TRBD2 is a possible D gene (5 bases). Looked up from germline, CDR1 is SGHRS and CDR2 is YFSETQ. This CDR3 comprises 15 residues. CDR3: CANSLAEGLSNEQFF. For the CDR3, the DNA is TGCGCCAACAGCTTGGCCGAAGGACTGAGCAATGAGCAGTTCTTC. Full variable domain (missing parts from reference TRBV5-1 and TRBJ2-1): KAGVTQTPRYLIKTRGQQVTLSCSPISGHRSVSWYQQTPGQGLQFLFEYFSETQRNKGNFPGRFSGRQFSNSRSEMNVSTLELGDSALYLCANSLAEGLSNEQFFGPGTRLTVL.

The DNA for the CDR3 is TGTGCCAGCAGCTTTCGCGGGACAGGGAAGGACGAGCAGTACTTC. It encodes CASSFRGTGKDEQYF. The V and J genes are TRBV11-2 and TRBJ2-5; 9 bases match TRBD1. The end of the DNA fits TRBJ2-7 better, so the J call may be wrong. Germline V gene sequence: CDR1 SGHAT, CDR2 FQNNGV. The CDR3 spans 15 residues.

Notes on this clonotype: Its ends do not fully match the called genes, so a read error is possible. V and J are TRBV9 and TRBJ2-6; TRBD1 matches at 7 bases. Germline V gene data show CDR1 as SGDLS and CDR2 as YYNGEE. There are 16 residues in the CDR3. The CDR3 loop reads CANSGLTGNGANVLTF. CDR3 DNA sequence: TGTGCCAACAGCGGACTGACAGGGAACGGGGCCAACGTCCTGACTTTC.

This clonotype was counted a few times. This chain's CDR3 is CASAKVTGPYEQYF. DNA of the CDR3: TGCGCCAGCGCGAAAGTGACAGGCCCCTACGAGCAGTACTTC. The rearrangement joins TRBV5-1 to TRBJ2-7; D may be TRBD1 (6 bases). V lost 7 bases and J lost 2, with 16 bases in between. The CDR3 covers 14 residues. CDR1 SGHRS and CDR2 YFSETQ come from the germline V gene.

The chain recombines TRBV28 with TRBJ1-2; the D gene is possibly TRBD1 (6 bases). Germline V gene sequence: CDR1 MDHEN, CDR2 SYDVKM. The CDR3 is made up of 17 amino acids. V was trimmed by 6 bases and J by 5 bases, leaving 25 bases between them. This chain's CDR3 is CASSLRTEYTRLYGYTF. CDR3 bases: TGTGCCAGCAGCCTCCGGACAGAATACACTAGACTTTATGGCTACACCTTC.

In its sample, this clonotype was seen a few times. The chain recombines TRBV12-3 or TRBV12-4 with TRBJ1-2; D might be TRBD1 (5 bases). V was pared by 3 bases and J by 5 bases, with 10 bases between. There are 13 residues in the CDR3. The chain's CDR3 is CASSFLTAYGYTF. CDR3 DNA sequence: TGTGCCAGCAGTTTTTTGACAGCTTATGGCTACACCTTC.

V and J are TRBV9 and TRBJ2-5; D gene uncertain. The assigned J gene may be wrong: the sequence end matches TRBJ2-1 better. Germline assignment: CDR1 SGDLS and CDR2 YYNGEE. The CDR3 is 12 amino acids. The CDR3 nucleotides read TGTGCCAGCAGCACCTTGGAGCTAGAGCAGTTCTTC. Protein product: CASSTLELEQFF.